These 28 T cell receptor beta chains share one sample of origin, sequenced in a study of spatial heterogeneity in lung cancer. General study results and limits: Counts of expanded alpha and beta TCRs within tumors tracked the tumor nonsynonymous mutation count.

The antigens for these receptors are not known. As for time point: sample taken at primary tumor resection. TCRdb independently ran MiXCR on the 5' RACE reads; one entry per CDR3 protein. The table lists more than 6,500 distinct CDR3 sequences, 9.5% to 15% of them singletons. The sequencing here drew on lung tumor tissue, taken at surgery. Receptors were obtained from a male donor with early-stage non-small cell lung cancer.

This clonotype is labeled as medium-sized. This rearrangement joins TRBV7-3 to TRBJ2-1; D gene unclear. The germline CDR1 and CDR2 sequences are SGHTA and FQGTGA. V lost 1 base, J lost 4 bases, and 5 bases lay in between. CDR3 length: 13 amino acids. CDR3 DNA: TGTGCCAGCAGCTTAAGTTATTACAATGAGCAGTTCTTC. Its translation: CASSLSYYNEQFF.

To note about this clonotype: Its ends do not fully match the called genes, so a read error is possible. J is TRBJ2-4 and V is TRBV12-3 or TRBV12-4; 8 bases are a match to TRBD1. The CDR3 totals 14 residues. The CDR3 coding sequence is TGTGCCAGCACCGTTTCCGGGACAGGTTTTGAGTTCGACTTC. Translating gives CASTVSGTGFEFDF.

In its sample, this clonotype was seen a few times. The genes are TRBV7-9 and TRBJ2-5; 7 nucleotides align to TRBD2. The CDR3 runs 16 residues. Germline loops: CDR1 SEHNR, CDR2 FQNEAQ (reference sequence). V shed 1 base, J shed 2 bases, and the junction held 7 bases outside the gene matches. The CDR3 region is CASSLVGTIPQETQYF. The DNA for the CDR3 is TGTGCCAGCAGCTTAGTCGGGACTATCCCGCAAGAGACCCAGTACTTC.

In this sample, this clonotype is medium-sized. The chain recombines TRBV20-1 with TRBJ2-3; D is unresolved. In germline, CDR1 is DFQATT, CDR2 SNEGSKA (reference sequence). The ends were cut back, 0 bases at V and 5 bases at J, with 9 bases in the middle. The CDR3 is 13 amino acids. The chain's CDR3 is CSARDSNRDTQYF. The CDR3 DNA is TGCAGTGCTAGAGATTCGAATAGAGATACGCAGTATTTT.

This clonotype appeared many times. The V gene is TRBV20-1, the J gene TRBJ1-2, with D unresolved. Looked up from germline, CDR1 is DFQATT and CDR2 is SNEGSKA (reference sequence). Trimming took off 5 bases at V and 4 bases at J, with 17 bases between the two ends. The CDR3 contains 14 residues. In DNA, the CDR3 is TGCAGTGCTTCGCGTTCTGTTGAAAGCTATGGCTACACCTTC. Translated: CSASRSVESYGYTF.

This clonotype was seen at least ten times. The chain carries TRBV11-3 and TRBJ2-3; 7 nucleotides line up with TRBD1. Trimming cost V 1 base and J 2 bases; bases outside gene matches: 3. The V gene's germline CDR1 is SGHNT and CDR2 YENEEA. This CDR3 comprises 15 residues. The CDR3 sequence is CASSLGGQITDTQYF. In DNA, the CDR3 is TGTGCCAGCAGCTTAGGGGGACAGATCACAGATACGCAGTATTTT.

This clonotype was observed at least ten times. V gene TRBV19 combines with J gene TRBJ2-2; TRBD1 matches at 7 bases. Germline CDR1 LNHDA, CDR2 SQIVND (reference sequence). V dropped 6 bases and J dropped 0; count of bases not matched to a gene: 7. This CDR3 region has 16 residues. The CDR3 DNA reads TGTGCCAGTAGCCGCTCCGGGACAGCGAACACCGGGGAGCTGTTTTTT. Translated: CASSRSGTANTGELFF.

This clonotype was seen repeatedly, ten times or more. The CDR3 loop reads CASSPLPGVNTEAFF. The CDR3 DNA sequence: TGTGCCAGCAGTCCGCTCCCAGGGGTGAACACTGAAGCTTTCTTT. The chain uses TRBV28 and TRBJ1-1, with a possible D match to TRBD1 (6 bases). Between the trimmed V and J ends, which lost 5 bases and 0 bases, there was a span of 13 bases. Per the germline V gene, CDR1 is MDHEN and CDR2 is SYDVKM. This CDR3 comprises 15 residues. Full variable domain (rest looked up from reference TRBV28 and TRBJ1-1): DVKVTQSSRYLVKRTGEKVFLECVQDMDHENMFWYRQDPGLGLRLIYFSYDVKMKEKGDIPEGYSVSREKKERFSLILESASTNQTSMYLCASSPLPGVNTEAFFGQGTRLTVV.

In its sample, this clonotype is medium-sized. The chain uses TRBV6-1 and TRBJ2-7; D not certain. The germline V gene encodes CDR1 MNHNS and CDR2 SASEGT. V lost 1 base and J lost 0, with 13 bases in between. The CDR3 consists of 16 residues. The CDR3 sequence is CASSEGVVRSSYEQYF. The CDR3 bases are TGTGCCAGCAGTGAAGGCGTCGTCCGTAGCTCCTACGAGCAGTACTTC.

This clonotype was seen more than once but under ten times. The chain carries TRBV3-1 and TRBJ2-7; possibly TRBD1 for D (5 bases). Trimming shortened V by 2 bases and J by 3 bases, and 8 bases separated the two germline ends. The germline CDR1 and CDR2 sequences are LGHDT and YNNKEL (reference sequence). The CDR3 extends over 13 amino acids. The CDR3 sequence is CASSQKGDYEQYF. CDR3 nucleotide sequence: TGTGCCAGCAGCCAAAAAGGGGACTACGAGCAGTACTTC.

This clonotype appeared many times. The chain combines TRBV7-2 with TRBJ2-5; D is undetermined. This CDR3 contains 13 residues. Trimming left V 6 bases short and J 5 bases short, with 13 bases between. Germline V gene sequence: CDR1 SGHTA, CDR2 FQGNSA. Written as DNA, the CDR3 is TGTGCCAGCAGACAGCCCTCCCGGGAGACCCAGTACTTC. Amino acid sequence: CASRQPSRETQYF.

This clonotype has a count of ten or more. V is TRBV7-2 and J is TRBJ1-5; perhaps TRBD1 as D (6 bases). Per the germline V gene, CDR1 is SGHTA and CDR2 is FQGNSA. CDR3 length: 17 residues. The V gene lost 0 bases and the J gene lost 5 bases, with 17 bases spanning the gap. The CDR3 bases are TGTGCCAGCAGCTTAGCGGGGGGCTACGAATTGCATCAGCCCCAGCATTTT. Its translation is CASSLAGGYELHQPQHF.

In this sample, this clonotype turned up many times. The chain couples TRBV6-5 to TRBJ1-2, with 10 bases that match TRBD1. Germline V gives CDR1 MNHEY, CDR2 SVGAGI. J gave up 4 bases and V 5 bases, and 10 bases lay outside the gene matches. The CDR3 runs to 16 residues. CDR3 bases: TGTGCCAGCAGTCACCGGGACAGGGGAATCGGCTATGGCTACACCTTC. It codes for CASSHRDRGIGYGYTF.

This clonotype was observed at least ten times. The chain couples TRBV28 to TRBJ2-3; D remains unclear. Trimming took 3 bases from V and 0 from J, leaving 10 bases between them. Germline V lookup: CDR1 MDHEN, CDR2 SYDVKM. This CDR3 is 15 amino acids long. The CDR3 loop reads CASSFGTFSTDTQYF. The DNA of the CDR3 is TGTGCCAGCAGTTTCGGCACCTTTAGCACAGATACGCAGTATTTT. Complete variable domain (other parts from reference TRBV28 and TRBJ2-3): DVKVTQSSRYLVKRTGEKVFLECVQDMDHENMFWYRQDPGLGLRLIYFSYDVKMKEKGDIPEGYSVSREKKERFSLILESASTNQTSMYLCASSFGTFSTDTQYFGPGTRLTVL.

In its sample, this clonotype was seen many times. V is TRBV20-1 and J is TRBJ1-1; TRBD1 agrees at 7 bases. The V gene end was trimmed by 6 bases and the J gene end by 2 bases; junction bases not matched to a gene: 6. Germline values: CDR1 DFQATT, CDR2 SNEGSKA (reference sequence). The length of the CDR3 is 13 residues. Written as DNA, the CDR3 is TGCAGTGCCAGCAGGGGGTTCAACACTGAAGCTTTCTTT. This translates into CSASRGFNTEAFF.

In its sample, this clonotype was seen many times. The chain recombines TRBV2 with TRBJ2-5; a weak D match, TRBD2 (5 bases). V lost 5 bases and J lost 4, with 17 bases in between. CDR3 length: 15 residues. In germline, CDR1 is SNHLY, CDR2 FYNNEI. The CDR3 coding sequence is TGTGCCAGCAGTCCCCGGGGTCATTCCCGAGAGACCCAGTACTTC. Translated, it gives CASSPRGHSRETQYF.

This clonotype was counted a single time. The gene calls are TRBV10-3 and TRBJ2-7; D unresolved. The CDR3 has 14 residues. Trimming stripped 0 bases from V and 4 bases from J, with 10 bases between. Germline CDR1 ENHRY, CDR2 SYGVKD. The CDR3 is CAISESTLSYEQYF. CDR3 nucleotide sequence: TGTGCCATCAGTGAGTCGACCCTCTCTTACGAGCAGTACTTC.

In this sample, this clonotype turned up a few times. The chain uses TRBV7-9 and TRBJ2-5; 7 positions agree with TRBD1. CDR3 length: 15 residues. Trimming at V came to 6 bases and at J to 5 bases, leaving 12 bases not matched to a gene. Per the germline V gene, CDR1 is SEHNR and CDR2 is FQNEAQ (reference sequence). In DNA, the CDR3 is TGTGCCAGCAGAGAGGGGGCTTCGCGGATGGAGACCCAGTACTTC. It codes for CASREGASRMETQYF.

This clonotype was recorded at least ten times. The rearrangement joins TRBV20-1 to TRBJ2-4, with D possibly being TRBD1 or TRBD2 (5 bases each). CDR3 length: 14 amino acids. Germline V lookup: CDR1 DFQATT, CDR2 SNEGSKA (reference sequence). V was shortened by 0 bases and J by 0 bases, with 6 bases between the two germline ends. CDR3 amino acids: CSAREGVAKNIQYF. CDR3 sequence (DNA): TGCAGTGCTAGAGAGGGGGTAGCCAAAAACATTCAGTACTTC.

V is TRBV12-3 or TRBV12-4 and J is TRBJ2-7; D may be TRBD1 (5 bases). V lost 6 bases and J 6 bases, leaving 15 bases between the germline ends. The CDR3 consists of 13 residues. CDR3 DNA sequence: TGTGCCAGCAGCCACCCCAGGGCCGCCGAGCAGTACTTC. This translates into CASSHPRAAEQYF.

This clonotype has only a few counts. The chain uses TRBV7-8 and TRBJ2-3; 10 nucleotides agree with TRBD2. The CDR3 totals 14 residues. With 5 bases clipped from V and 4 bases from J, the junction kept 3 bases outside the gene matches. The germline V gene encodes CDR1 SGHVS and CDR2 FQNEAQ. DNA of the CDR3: TGTGCCAGCAGCCGGACTAGCGGTCCAGATACGCAGTATTTT. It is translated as CASSRTSGPDTQYF.

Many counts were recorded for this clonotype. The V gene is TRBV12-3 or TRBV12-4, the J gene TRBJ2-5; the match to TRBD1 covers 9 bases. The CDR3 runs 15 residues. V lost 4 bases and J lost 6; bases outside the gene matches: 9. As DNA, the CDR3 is TGTGCCAGCAGTTCCGCGGACAGGGGTGGTCAGACCCAGTACTTC. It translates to CASSSADRGGQTQYF.

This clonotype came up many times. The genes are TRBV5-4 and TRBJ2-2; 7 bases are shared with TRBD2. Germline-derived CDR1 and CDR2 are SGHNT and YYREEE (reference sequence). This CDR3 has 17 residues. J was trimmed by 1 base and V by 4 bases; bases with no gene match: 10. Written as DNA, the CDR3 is TGTGCCAGCAGCACCGTCTCTAGCGGACAGAACACCGGGGAGCTGTTTTTT. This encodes CASSTVSSGQNTGELFF.

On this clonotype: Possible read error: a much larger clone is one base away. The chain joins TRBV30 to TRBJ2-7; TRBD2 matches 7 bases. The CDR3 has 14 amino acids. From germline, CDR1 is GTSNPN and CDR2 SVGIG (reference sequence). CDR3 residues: CAWSRLAWNYGQYF. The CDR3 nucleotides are TGTGCCTGGAGTCGACTAGCCTGGAACTACGGGCAGTACTTC. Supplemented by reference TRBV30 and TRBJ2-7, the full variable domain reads SQTIHQWPATLVQPVGSPLSLECTVEGTSNPNLYWYRQAAGRGLQLLFYSVGIGQISSEVPQNLSASRPQDRQFILSSKKLLLSDSGFYLCAWSRLAWNYGQYFGPGTRLTVT.

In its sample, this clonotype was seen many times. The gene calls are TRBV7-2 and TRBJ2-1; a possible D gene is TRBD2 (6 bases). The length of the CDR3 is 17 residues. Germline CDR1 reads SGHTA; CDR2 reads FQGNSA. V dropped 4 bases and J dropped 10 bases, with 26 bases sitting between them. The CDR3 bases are TGTGCCAGCAGCTCCCCCAGATGGAGGGAGTCCCGGGGGGAGCAGTTCTTC. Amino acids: CASSSPRWRESRGEQFF.

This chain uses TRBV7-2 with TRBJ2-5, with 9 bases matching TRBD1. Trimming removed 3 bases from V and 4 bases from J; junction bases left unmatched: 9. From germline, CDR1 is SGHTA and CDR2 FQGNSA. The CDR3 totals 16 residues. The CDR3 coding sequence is TGTGCCAGCAGCTTCGCCGGGACAGGGCCGCGAGAGACCCAGTACTTC. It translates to CASSFAGTGPRETQYF.

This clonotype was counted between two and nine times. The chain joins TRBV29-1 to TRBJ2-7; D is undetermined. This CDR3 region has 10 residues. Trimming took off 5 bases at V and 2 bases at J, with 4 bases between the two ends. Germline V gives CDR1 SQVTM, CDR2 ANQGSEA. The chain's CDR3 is CSVITYEQYF. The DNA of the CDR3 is TGCAGCGTTATCACCTACGAGCAGTACTTC.

The CDR3 is CASRPSGSKYEQYF. In DNA form, the CDR3 reads TGTGCCAGCAGGCCTAGCGGGAGCAAGTACGAGCAGTACTTC. The chain links TRBV12-3 or TRBV12-4 to TRBJ2-7; 10 bases align to TRBD2. V was pared by 6 bases and J by 4 bases, with 6 bases of the junction left unmatched. The CDR3 has 14 residues.